This T cell receptor beta chain derives from a study of Graves' ophthalmopathy and Graves' hyperthyroidism. Study-level points and caveats: Ophthalmopathy progression cases were predicted by the model with roughly 68% sensitivity and 72.22% specificity.

Ophthalmopathy in the donors was of moderate-to-severe activity, with CAS ≥3, NOSPECS ≥4 and duration under 3 months. Thyroid ultrasound, orbital computed tomography, TRAb, serum thyroxine and clinical symptoms formed the basis of diagnosis. There are a few counts of this clonotype. Its specificity is unknown. Investigators amplified TCR beta CDR3 regions from RNA transcripts. The first-round RT-PCR employed HTBI primers together with the Qiagen OneStep RT-PCR kit. A multiplex PCR was then performed as the second round. TCRdb analysed the multiplex PCR reads with MiXCR anew, one entry per CDR3 protein. The table has under 350,000 distinct CDR3 sequences, 17% seen once. V lost 0 bases to trimming and J lost 7 bases, with 15 bases between them. Germline values: CDR1 LGHDT, CDR2 YNNKEL (reference sequence). The CDR3 extends over 15 amino acids.

This clonotype was obtained from an adult man with Graves' ophthalmopathy. The sequenced sample was peripheral blood. The chain has TRBV3-1 and TRBJ1-2; D is perhaps TRBD1 (5 bases). The CDR3 loop reads CASSQEALTVRGYTF. CDR3 DNA sequence: TGTGCCAGCAGCCAAGAAGCCTTGACAGTCCGTGGCTACACCTTC.